The 8 T cell receptor beta chains below all came from one sample that was sequenced in a study of blood T cell repertoires in COVID-19. Data came from immunoSEQ multiplex PCR; TCRdb stores just in-frame clones and leaves some out. The sample carries over 200,000 clones, 75% to 90% recorded once. The material sequenced was peripheral blood. The receptors come from a man younger than 40 who had recovered from COVID-19.

This chain joins TRBV4-1 and TRBJ1-2; 8 nucleotides match TRBD1. The CDR3 runs 17 residues. Unmatched junction bases numbered 14, after V lost 6 bases and J lost 2 bases. The germline gives CDR1 MGHRA, CDR2 YSYEKL. CDR3 coding DNA: TGCGCCAGCAGACAAAGGGGGTACACAGGGGGGAACTATGGCTACACCTTC. Protein sequence: CASRQRGYTGGNYGYTF.

The rearrangement joins TRBV7-9 to TRBJ1-2, with 7 nucleotides matching TRBD1. CDR3 length equals 14 residues. J lost 6 bases, V lost 5 bases, and 9 bases had no gene match. The V gene's germline CDR1 is SEHNR and CDR2 FQNEAQ (reference sequence). The CDR3 coding sequence is TGTGCCAGCAGCCTTGACAGGGTAGGGGATGGCTACACCTTC. Translated, it gives CASSLDRVGDGYTF.

In its sample, this clone was seen once. V usage is TRBV7-9 and J usage is TRBJ1-3; D call uncertain. Trimming removed 5 bases at V and 7 bases at J, with 12 bases between. The CDR3 has 13 residues. Germline assignment: CDR1 SEHNR and CDR2 FQNEAQ (reference sequence). The CDR3 coding sequence is TGTGCCAGCAGCGAAACGTCGGGGAACACCATATATTTT. It yields the protein CASSETSGNTIYF. Complete variable domain (other parts from reference TRBV7-9 and TRBJ1-3): DTGVSQNPRHKITKRGQNVTFRCDPISEHNRLYWYRQTLGQGPEFLTYFQNEAQLEKSRLLSDRFSAERPKGSFSTLEIQRTEQGDSAMYLCASSETSGNTIYFGEGSWLTVV.

The V gene is TRBV5-4, the J gene TRBJ1-1; 8 nucleotides align to TRBD1. This CDR3 contains 14 residues. V trimming: 3 bases; J trimming: 4 bases; junction bases outside the gene matches: 5. Germline loops: CDR1 SGHNT, CDR2 YYREEE (reference sequence). The CDR3 DNA is TGTGCCAGCAGCTACTTCACAGGGGGCACTGAAGCTTTCTTT. This sequence encodes CASSYFTGGTEAFF.

This clone has just one count. The genes are TRBV4-3 and TRBJ2-3; 9 nucleotides line up with TRBD2. J was trimmed by 3 bases and V by 0 bases; bases with no gene match: 4. The CDR3 extends over 16 amino acids. Germline-derived CDR1 and CDR2 are LGHNA and YSLEER. CDR3 region: CASSQDGGGATDTQYF. CDR3 bases: TGCGCCAGCAGCCAAGATGGCGGGGGGGCGACAGATACGCAGTATTTT.

In its sample, this clone was seen once. The chain links TRBV19 to TRBJ1-1; no clear D gene. Germline CDR1 is LNHDA and CDR2 is SQIVND (reference sequence). The V end lost 7 bases, the J end lost 0 bases, and 18 bases lay between the germline ends. This CDR3 is 16 amino acids long. The CDR3 loop is CASNYGAGYMNTEAFF. For the CDR3, the DNA is TGTGCCAGTAACTATGGCGCTGGGTACATGAACACTGAAGCTTTCTTT.

CDR3 sequence reads: CASSQTTGRHTEAFF. CDR3 nucleotide sequence: TGTGCCAGCAGCCAGACGACAGGGCGGCACACTGAAGCTTTCTTT. This chain links TRBV27 with TRBJ1-1; 7 bases fit TRBD1. The CDR3 consists of 15 residues. Per the germline V gene, CDR1 is MNHEY and CDR2 is SMNVEV (reference sequence). Losses at the gene ends were 6 bases for V and 3 bases for J; bases not matched to a gene: 10.

This clone was observed a single time. The chain has TRBV6-1 and TRBJ2-3; D uncertain. V was shortened by 3 bases and J by 1 base, with 5 bases between the two germline ends. CDR1 MNHNS and CDR2 SASEGT come from the germline V gene. The CDR3 is 13 amino acids. In DNA, the CDR3 is TGTGCCAGCAGTGATAGAGGCACAGATACGCAGTATTTT. Translating gives CASSDRGTDTQYF.